The 13 T cell receptor beta chains listed next were all sequenced from one sample in a study of blood T cell repertoires in COVID-19. Sequencing was performed with immunoSEQ multiplex PCR; in TCRdb, only in-frame clones are kept and a portion is missing. The sample consists of under 250,000 clones, 82% of them appearing once. Sequenced material: peripheral blood. The receptors originated from a middle-aged woman with acute or convalescent COVID-19.

In this sample, this clone turned up many times. This chain joins TRBV4-2 and TRBJ2-7; 8 bases line up with TRBD2. The germline V gene has CDR1 LGHNA and CDR2 YNFKEQ. CDR3 length equals 15 residues. J lost 5 bases, V lost 1 base, and 7 bases had no gene match. Written as DNA, the CDR3 is TGTGCCAGCAGCCAAGCGGGGGGGCCGAGAAACGAGCAGTACTTC. Protein: CASSQAGGPRNEQYF.

The gene calls are TRBV7-7 and TRBJ2-2; no clear D. Germline CDR1 is SSHAT and CDR2 is FNYEAQ (reference sequence). The CDR3 extends over 14 amino acids. V lost 4 bases to trimming and J lost 0 bases, with 6 bases between them. The CDR3 is CASSSSANTGELFF. The CDR3 DNA follows: TGTGCCAGCAGCTCCAGTGCGAACACCGGGGAGCTGTTTTTT.

A few counts support this clone. This chain connects TRBV27 to TRBJ2-7; 8 nucleotides align to TRBD1. Germline values: CDR1 MNHEY, CDR2 SMNVEV (reference sequence). The CDR3 sequence is 14 residues long. V lost 5 bases to trimming and J lost 6 bases; unmatched junction nucleotides: 9. CDR3 residues: CASSTRTGSGEQYF. DNA of the CDR3: TGTGCCAGCAGTACACGGACAGGGAGCGGCGAGCAGTACTTC.

The J gene is TRBJ1-3, the V gene TRBV2; 7 bases match TRBD1. The CDR3 contains 18 residues. Trimming took 3 bases from V and 4 from J; bases not matched to a gene: 15. Germline V lookup: CDR1 SNHLY, CDR2 FYNNEI. The CDR3 spells CASSDSLDQPGQGNTIYF. The CDR3 coding sequence is TGTGCCAGCAGTGATTCCTTAGACCAGCCGGGACAGGGAAACACCATATATTTT.

This rearrangement joins TRBV3-1 (or the pseudogene TRBV3-2) to TRBJ2-2, with TRBD2 identical over 14 bases. From germline, CDR1 is LGHDT and CDR2 YNNKEL (reference sequence). V lost 5 bases to trimming and J lost 5 bases; unmatched junction nucleotides: 4. This CDR3 is built from 16 residues. The CDR3 reads CASSVGLAGATGELFF. The CDR3 DNA reads TGTGCCAGCAGCGTGGGACTAGCGGGAGCTACCGGGGAGCTGTTTTTT.

This clone occurred many times. This rearrangement joins TRBV24-1 to TRBJ2-6; D perhaps matches TRBD2 (6 bases). V lost 3 bases and J 3 bases, leaving 11 bases between the germline ends. Germline V gene sequence: CDR1 KGHDR, CDR2 SFDVKD. The CDR3 sequence is 16 residues long. The CDR3 DNA is TGTGCCACCAGTGATGGAGGGGAACGTGGGGCCAACGTCCTGACTTTC. Protein: CATSDGGERGANVLTF.

This clone was detected once. The chain uses TRBV4-2 and TRBJ2-3, with D maybe TRBD2 (5 bases). Germline V lookup: CDR1 LGHNA, CDR2 YNFKEQ. This CDR3 is built from 14 residues. V lost 1 base and J lost 2, with 7 bases in between. CDR3 in DNA: TGTGCCAGCAGCCAAGGGACTGCCACAGATACGCAGTATTTT. This gives the protein CASSQGTATDTQYF.

This sequence joins TRBV11-2 and TRBJ2-1; 8 positions agree with TRBD2. This CDR3 region has 16 residues. CDR1 is SGHAT and CDR2 is FQNNGV in the germline V gene. After removal of 3 bases from V and 1 base from J, the junction contained 5 bases not matched to a gene. The CDR3, as DNA: TGTGCCAGCAGCTTTCGCGGGGGGTTGTCCTACAATGAGCAGTTCTTC. Its protein product is CASSFRGGLSYNEQFF.

The J gene is TRBJ1-5, the V gene TRBV4-2, with D unclear. The CDR3 covers 12 residues. Germline CDR1 and CDR2: LGHNA and YNFKEQ. The germline V and J ends were trimmed by 3 bases and 6 bases, with 6 bases remaining between them. CDR3 nucleotide sequence: TGTGCCAGCAGCCAGTTCGGTCAGCCCCAGCATTTT. Amino acid sequence: CASSQFGQPQHF.

The chain has TRBV24-1 and TRBJ2-2; 9 bases agree with TRBD2. Germline V gives CDR1 KGHDR, CDR2 SFDVKD. This CDR3 is built from 14 residues. V lost 12 bases and J lost 4; bases outside the gene matches: 8. The CDR3 spells CASGTSWGTGELFF. The DNA of the CDR3 is TGTGCCTCCGGGACTAGCTGGGGCACCGGGGAGCTGTTTTTT.

The genes are TRBV30 and TRBJ1-1; TRBD1 matches at 8 bases. Germline lookup yields CDR1 GTSNPN and CDR2 SVGIG (reference sequence). This CDR3 has 14 residues. Trimming took 4 bases from V and 4 from J; bases not matched to a gene: 8. CDR3 residues: CAWKQGVGGTEAFF. The CDR3 DNA reads as TGTGCCTGGAAACAGGGGGTCGGTGGCACTGAAGCTTTCTTT. The variable domain in full, with the rest retrieved from reference TRBV30 and TRBJ1-1, is SQTIHQWPATLVQPVGSPLSLECTVEGTSNPNLYWYRQAAGRGLQLLFYSVGIGQISSEVPQNLSASRPQDRQFILSSKKLLLSDSGFYLCAWKQGVGGTEAFFGQGTRLTVV.

The chain couples TRBV11-2 to TRBJ2-7; perhaps TRBD1 as D (6 bases). Germline CDR1 SGHAT, CDR2 FQNNGV. V lost 5 bases, J lost 3 bases, and 11 bases lay in between. This CDR3 spans 13 amino acids. The DNA for the CDR3 is TGTGCCAGCAGCGCCGGACAGTTCTACGAGCAGTACTTC. Its translation: CASSAGQFYEQYF.

This rearrangement joins TRBV7-9 to TRBJ2-7; no clear D gene. V lost 2 bases and J lost 2, with 10 bases in between. The CDR3 consists of 14 residues. The germline gives CDR1 SEHNR, CDR2 FQNEAQ (reference sequence). The CDR3 DNA follows: TGTGCCAGCAGCTTACAAAACAGACCCTACGAGCAGTACTTC. Protein sequence: CASSLQNRPYEQYF.